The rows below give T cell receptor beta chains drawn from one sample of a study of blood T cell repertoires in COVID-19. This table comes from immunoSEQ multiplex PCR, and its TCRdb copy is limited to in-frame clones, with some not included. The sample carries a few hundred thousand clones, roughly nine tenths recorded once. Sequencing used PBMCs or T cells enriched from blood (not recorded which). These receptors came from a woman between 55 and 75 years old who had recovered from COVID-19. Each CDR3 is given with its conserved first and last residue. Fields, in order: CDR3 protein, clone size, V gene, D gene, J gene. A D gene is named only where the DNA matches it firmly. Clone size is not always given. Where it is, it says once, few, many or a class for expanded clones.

CASRDRGFYEQYF	.	TRBV6-4	TRBD1	TRBJ2-7
CASSLQGPSSYNEQFF	few	TRBV5-1	.	TRBJ2-1
CASSSGQGNRKNTEAFF	.	TRBV9	TRBD1	TRBJ1-1
CASSGESNQPQHF	.	TRBV2	.	TRBJ1-5
CASTGTIGAGELFF	.	TRBV10-1	.	TRBJ2-2
CASSATGGADTQYF	.	TRBV11-2	TRBD1	TRBJ2-3
CASSWTGGAEKLFF	.	TRBV7-9	TRBD1	TRBJ1-4
CASSPDRTRSTEAFF	.	TRBV19	TRBD1	TRBJ1-1
CAISPSGGATYNEQFF	.	TRBV10-3	TRBD2	TRBJ2-1
CATSRMTGTNYGYTF	few	TRBV15	TRBD1	TRBJ1-2
CASSYLPGQGSRPGELFF	.	TRBV19	TRBD1	TRBJ2-2
CASSERVLNSPLHF	.	TRBV2	.	TRBJ1-6
CASSPNYNSPLHF	.	TRBV7-7	.	TRBJ1-6
CASIAGTGANYGYTF	.	TRBV19	TRBD1	TRBJ1-2
CASRGSSPGTEAFF	.	TRBV3-1/TRBV3-2	.	TRBJ1-1
CASRYNRYTDTQYF	.	TRBV5-1	.	TRBJ2-3
CASSPAGQYNEQFF	few	TRBV5-1	.	TRBJ2-1
CASRLAGGRETQYF	.	TRBV27	TRBD2	TRBJ2-5
CAIERPQGTSGGPGADTQYF	.	TRBV2	TRBD2	TRBJ2-3
CASSPPGGSNQPQHF	.	TRBV19	.	TRBJ1-5
CASSPGVGTLGEQYF	.	TRBV7-2	.	TRBJ2-7
CASSPRGGNTEAFF	.	TRBV19	.	TRBJ1-1
CASSQPLGDIRDTEAFF	.	TRBV14	.	TRBJ1-1
CASRLRLAGNNEQFF	.	TRBV6-5	TRBD2	TRBJ2-1
CASRVDIYGYTF	.	TRBV19	.	TRBJ1-2
CASSSRTSLTDTQYF	.	TRBV6-5	TRBD2	TRBJ2-3
CASSLSRDEKLFF	.	TRBV27	.	TRBJ1-4
CASSIEGTGTGKPGELFF	.	TRBV19	TRBD1	TRBJ2-2
CASSVEAGSGNTIYF	.	TRBV6-4	.	TRBJ1-3
CASSGRTDSYEQYF	.	TRBV5-4	.	TRBJ2-7
CASSFRQGEAFF	.	TRBV5-1	TRBD1	TRBJ1-1
CASSQSGDSCTDTQYF	.	TRBV23-1	.	TRBJ2-3
CASSPRDPKVGGPGEQFF	.	TRBV9	.	TRBJ2-1
CASTLAGYYNEQFF	.	TRBV6-5	TRBD2	TRBJ2-1
CASSVDSREGDTQYF	.	TRBV9	.	TRBJ2-3
CAWGTGPYEQYF	.	TRBV30	TRBD1	TRBJ2-7
CATSRSAAPGLNEKLFF	.	TRBV15	.	TRBJ1-4
CATSDSDGANVLTF	.	TRBV24-1	.	TRBJ2-6
CASSRTVPTGELFF	.	TRBV3-1/TRBV3-2	.	TRBJ2-2
CASSFGGMAEAFF	.	TRBV7-2	.	TRBJ1-1
CAWTSGGRDTQYF	once	TRBV30	TRBD2	TRBJ2-3